Listed below are T cell receptor beta chains from one sample, sequenced in a study of T cell repertoires in cytomegalovirus infection. MiXCR, applied by TCRdb to the reads, yields one record per CDR3 protein. The data show 200,000 or so distinct CDR3 sequences, roughly 19% seen once. What was sequenced was PBMCs. These TCRs come from a human donor in good health (CMV status not recorded). Some clones in this sample may be carry-over from other donors' samples. Each CDR3 is given with its conserved first and last residue. Fields, in order: clone size, J gene, D gene, CDR3 length, V gene, CDR3 DNA, CDR3 protein. The D gene is left open where the match is weak. Not every row has a clone size; where given, it reads once, few, many or a size class.

.	TRBJ1-1	.	13	TRBV29-1	TGCATCGTTGAAGTGGGATCTTCCACTGAAGCTTTCTTT	CIVEVGSSTEAFF
many	TRBJ1-2	TRBD1	15	TRBV12-3/TRBV12-4	TGTGCCAGCAGTACACCGGGACAGGCGACCTATGGCTACACCTTC	CASSTPGQATYGYTF
few	TRBJ2-1	.	12	TRBV12-5	TGTGCTAGTGAACTAGTTTCCAATGAGCAGTTCTTC	CASELVSNEQFF
.	TRBJ2-1	TRBD2	14	TRBV19	TGTGCCAGTAGTGGAATAGCGGGAGACAATGAGCAGTTCTTC	CASSGIAGDNEQFF
.	TRBJ2-3	TRBD2	17	TRBV6-4	TGTGCCAGCAGTGACTCGGCTAGCGGGAGCGGGACAGATACGCAGTATTTT	CASSDSASGSGTDTQYF
.	TRBJ2-4	.	14	TRBV6-2/TRBV6-3	TGTGCCAGCAGTTACCCGGGGGCGGTGGACATTCAGTACTTC	CASSYPGAVDIQYF
few	TRBJ2-1	.	13	TRBV6-6	TGTGCCCCGTCTGTGGACTCACACAATGAGCAGTTCTTC	CAPSVDSHNEQFF
few	TRBJ1-2	TRBD1	15	TRBV6-5	TGTGCCAGCAGTTACGGCAGGGGGCGAAACTATGGCTACACCTTC	CASSYGRGRNYGYTF
few	TRBJ1-5	TRBD1	15	TRBV7-6	TGTGCCAGCCCTCCAGGGGGCGTGGGCAATCAGCCCCAGCATTTT	CASPPGGVGNQPQHF
many	TRBJ2-1	TRBD2	19	TRBV14	TGTGCCAGCAGCCAAGATCCCCGACTAGCGGAGAGCTCCTACAATGAGCAGTTCTTC	CASSQDPRLAESSYNEQFF
.	TRBJ2-7	.	14	TRBV27	TGTGCCAGCAGTTTATCGGGGGGGGACAGCGAGCAGTACTTC	CASSLSGGDSEQYF